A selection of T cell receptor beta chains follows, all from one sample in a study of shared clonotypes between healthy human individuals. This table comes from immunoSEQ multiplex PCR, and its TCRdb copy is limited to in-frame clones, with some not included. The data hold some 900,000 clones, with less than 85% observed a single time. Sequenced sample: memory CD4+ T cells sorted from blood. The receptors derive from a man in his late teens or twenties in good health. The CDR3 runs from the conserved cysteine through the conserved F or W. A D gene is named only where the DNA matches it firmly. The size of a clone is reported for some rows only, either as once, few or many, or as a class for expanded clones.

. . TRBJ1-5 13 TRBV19 CASSILSGQPQHF TGTGCCAGTAGTATTTTAAGCGGCCAGCCCCAGCATTTT
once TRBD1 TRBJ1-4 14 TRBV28 CASSSGTDYEKLFF TGTGCCAGCAGTTCCGGGACAGATTATGAAAAACTGTTTTTT
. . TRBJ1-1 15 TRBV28 CASSLLSPANTEAFF TGTGCCAGCAGTTTATTATCACCAGCCAACACTGAAGCTTTCTTT
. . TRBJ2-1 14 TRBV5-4 CASSLGNSYNEQFF TGTGCCAGCAGCTTGGGGAATTCCTACAATGAGCAGTTCTTC
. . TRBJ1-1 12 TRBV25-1 CATSHQDAEAFF TGTGCCACCAGTCACCAAGACGCTGAAGCTTTCTTT
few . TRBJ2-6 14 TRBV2 CASSGGDGANVLTF TGTGCCAGCAGCGGAGGGGATGGGGCCAACGTCCTGACTTTC
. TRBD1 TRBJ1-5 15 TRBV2 CASSPGGLSNQPQHF TGTGCCAGCAGTCCAGGGGGCCTTAGCAATCAGCCCCAGCATTTT
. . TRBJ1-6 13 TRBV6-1 CASSPGLNSPLHF TGTGCCAGCTCTCCTGGGCTGAATTCACCCCTCCACTTT
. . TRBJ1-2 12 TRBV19 CASSRDLYGYTF TGTGCCAGTAGTAGGGACCTCTATGGCTACACCTTC
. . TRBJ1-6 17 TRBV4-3 CASSQEVQGSYNSPLHF TGCGCCAGCAGCCAAGAGGTCCAGGGATCCTATAATTCACCCCTCCACTTT
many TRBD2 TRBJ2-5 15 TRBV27 CASSLLGLAQETQYF TGTGCCAGCAGTTTACTGGGACTAGCCCAAGAGACCCAGTACTTC
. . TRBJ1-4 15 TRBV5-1 CASSLDRTRNEKLFF TGCGCCAGCAGCTTAGACAGGACCCGAAATGAAAAACTGTTTTTT
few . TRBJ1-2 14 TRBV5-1 CASSLDSQGRGYTF TGCGCCAGCAGCTTGGATAGCCAGGGGCGCGGCTACACCTTC
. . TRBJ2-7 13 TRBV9 CASSVDDRREQYF TGTGCCAGCAGCGTAGATGATCGTCGTGAGCAGTACTTC
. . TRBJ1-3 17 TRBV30 CAWSPRTGLRIGNTIYF TGTGCCTGGAGTCCACGAACCGGTTTGCGGATTGGAAACACCATATATTTT
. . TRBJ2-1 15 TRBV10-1 CASTRDRWSYNEQFF TGCGCCAGCACCCGGGATAGGTGGTCCTACAATGAGCAGTTCTTC
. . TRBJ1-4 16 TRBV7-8 CASSLKGGRGNEKLFF TGTGCCAGCAGCTTAAAAGGAGGCAGGGGTAATGAAAAACTGTTTTTT
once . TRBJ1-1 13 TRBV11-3 CASSFTQNTEAFF TGTGCCAGCAGTTTTACTCAGAACACTGAAGCTTTCTTT
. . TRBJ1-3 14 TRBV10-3 CAIGGGSSGNTIYF TGTGCCATCGGCGGCGGCTCCTCTGGAAACACCATATATTTT
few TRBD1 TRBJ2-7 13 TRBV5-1 CASSGQGYERQYF TGCGCCAGCAGCGGACAGGGCTACGAGAGGCAGTACTTC
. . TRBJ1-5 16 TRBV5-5 CASSSITNRGNQPQHF TGTGCCAGCAGCAGCATTACTAATAGGGGCAATCAGCCCCAGCATTTT